This is a list of T cell receptor beta chains from one sample in a study of post-analysis software for immune sequencing data. From the PCR reads, TCRdb called clonotypes with MiXCR, one entry per CDR3 protein. Counted here are approximately 260,000 distinct CDR3 sequences, 36% occurring once; the ten biggest clones make up approximately 4.6%. Sequences were obtained from blood. The receptor set was obtained from a girl aged 5-17 years with multiple sclerosis. Both conserved end residues are part of each CDR3. D genes are given only for firm matches. Only part of the rows carry a size: once, few, many, or a class if the clone is expanded.

J,D,length,V,size,CDR3,DNA
TRBJ1-5,TRBD1,15,TRBV12-3/TRBV12-4,many,CASSTTGVSNQPQHF,TGTGCCAGCAGTACTACAGGGGTAAGCAATCAGCCCCAGCATTTT
TRBJ2-5,-,12,TRBV7-2,-,CASSSLLETQYF,TGTGCCAGCAGCTCACTTCTTGAGACCCAGTACTTC
TRBJ2-5,TRBD2,17,TRBV28,once,CASSYLAGVSGQETQYF,TGTGCCAGCAGCTACCTAGCGGGAGTAAGTGGGCAAGAGACCCAGTACTTC
TRBJ2-1,TRBD1,13,TRBV12-3/TRBV12-4,-,CASSLGTVNEQFF,TGTGCCAGCAGTCTGGGGACAGTCAATGAGCAGTTCTTC
TRBJ2-1,TRBD1,16,TRBV29-1,-,CSVEARDRVSYNEQFF,TGCAGCGTTGAAGCCAGGGACAGGGTCTCCTACAATGAGCAGTTCTTC
TRBJ2-1,TRBD2,15,TRBV5-1,many,CASSTGTSAGNEQFF,TGCGCCAGCAGCACTGGGACTAGCGCCGGCAATGAGCAGTTCTTC
TRBJ1-2,-,12,TRBV20-1,-,CSALRGVDGYTF,TGCAGTGCGCTAAGGGGAGTGGATGGCTACACCTTC
TRBJ2-7,-,13,TRBV11-2,-,CASSFVLGGEQYF,TGTGCCAGCAGCTTTGTTCTCGGCGGCGAGCAGTACTTC
TRBJ1-5,TRBD1,15,TRBV5-1,many,CASRPRTGGNQPQHF,TGCGCCAGCAGGCCCCGGACAGGAGGCAATCAGCCCCAGCATTTT
TRBJ1-5,-,15,TRBV5-1,-,CASSLGTLSNQPQHF,TGCGCCAGCAGCTTGGGGACTCTGAGCAATCAGCCCCAGCATTTT
TRBJ2-7,-,13,TRBV20-1,many,CSAPIPGVNEQYF,TGCAGTGCGCCCATCCCGGGGGTTAACGAGCAGTACTTC
TRBJ1-1,TRBD1,13,TRBV28,many,CASRDRWTTEAFF,TGTGCCAGTCGGGACAGGTGGACCACTGAAGCTTTCTTT
TRBJ1-1,-,17,TRBV12-3/TRBV12-4,many,CASSPAVGTEKNTEAFF,TGTGCCAGCAGCCCCGCCGTGGGGACTGAGAAGAACACTGAAGCTTTCTTT
TRBJ1-3,TRBD1,16,TRBV5-8,-,CASTTSQGAFGNTIYF,TGTGCCAGCACCACGTCACAGGGGGCATTTGGAAACACCATATATTTT
TRBJ2-7,-,15,TRBV7-2,-,CASSSGPLSYNKQYF,TGTGCCAGCAGCTCGGGGCCGCTCTCCTACAATAAGCAGTACTTC
TRBJ1-1,-,13,TRBV12-3/TRBV12-4,few,CASRTEVNTEAFF,TGTGCCAGCAGGACAGAGGTGAACACTGAAGCTTTCTTT
TRBJ2-1,-,14,TRBV5-1,-,CASSQALGVDEQFF,TGCGCCAGCAGCCAAGCCCTAGGGGTGGATGAGCAGTTCTTC
TRBJ2-7,-,13,TRBV6-5,many,CASSYSRGYEQYF,TGTGCCAGCAGTTACAGCAGGGGCTACGAGCAGTACTTC
TRBJ1-1,-,15,TRBV12-3/TRBV12-4,-,CASNLTTPRGTEAFF,TGTGCCAGCAATCTCACAACCCCTCGCGGGACTGAAGCTTTCTTT
TRBJ2-5,-,13,TRBV29-1,many,CSVDATGGGAQYF,TGCAGCGTTGATGCGACCGGAGGGGGTGCCCAGTACTTC
TRBJ1-1,-,12,TRBV13,few,CASSSGQRGAFF,TGTGCCAGCAGCTCAGGACAGCGGGGGGCTTTCTTT
TRBJ2-3,-,15,TRBV20-1,-,CSARTAPAYTDTQYF,TGCAGTGCTAGAACGGCGCCGGCCTACACAGATACGCAGTATTTT
TRBJ1-5,-,14,TRBV28,many,CASSLGWGNQPQHF,TGTGCCAGCAGTTTAGGGTGGGGGAATCAGCCCCAGCATTTT
TRBJ2-1,-,13,TRBV29-1,many,CSVESSGGNEQFF,TGCAGCGTTGAGTCGTCAGGGGGGAATGAGCAGTTCTTC
TRBJ1-1,-,15,TRBV9,many,CASGGGDTQNTEAFF,TGTGCCAGCGGAGGGGGGGACACCCAGAACACTGAAGCTTTCTTT
TRBJ2-2,-,13,TRBV7-3,many,CASSMQGSGELFF,TGTGCCAGCAGCATGCAGGGGTCCGGGGAGCTGTTTTTT
TRBJ1-2,TRBD1,17,TRBV5-1,few,CASSPGQGAVFTYGYTF,TGCGCCAGCAGCCCTGGACAGGGGGCTGTTTTTACTTATGGCTACACCTTC
TRBJ2-3,TRBD2,13,TRBV28,many,CASSFSSGGTQYF,TGTGCCAGCAGTTTCTCGTCGGGGGGTACGCAGTATTTT
TRBJ2-1,TRBD2,14,TRBV20-1,medium-sized,CSAGGLAGYNEQFF,TGCAGTGCGGGGGGACTAGCGGGCTACAATGAGCAGTTCTTC
TRBJ2-1,-,16,TRBV3-1,-,CASSRPGRGGGNEQFF,TGTGCCAGCAGCCGTCCGGGGCGGGGTGGTGGTAATGAGCAGTTCTTC
TRBJ1-5,-,15,TRBV29-1,few,CSVSTGGNSNQPQHF,TGCAGCGTCTCCACGGGGGGAAATAGCAATCAGCCCCAGCATTTT
TRBJ2-1,-,17,TRBV19,-,CASSMFELGSSYNEQFF,TGTGCCAGTAGTATGTTTGAGCTGGGGAGCTCCTACAATGAGCAGTTCTTC
TRBJ1-2,-,13,TRBV6-5,-,CASSYSADFGYTF,TGTGCCAGCAGTTACTCTGCAGACTTTGGCTACACCTTC
TRBJ2-5,TRBD2,15,TRBV3-1,many,CASSQMSGGVGTQYF,TGTGCCAGCAGCCAAATGTCCGGGGGGGTAGGGACCCAGTACTTC
TRBJ2-3,TRBD2,18,TRBV5-1,-,CASSSGLAGATSTDTQYF,TGCGCCAGCAGCTCGGGACTAGCGGGAGCGACTAGCACAGATACGCAGTATTTT
TRBJ1-2,-,15,TRBV29-1,-,CSAYTVGQTPYGYTF,TGCAGCGCGTACACCGTCGGACAGACCCCCTATGGCTACACCTTC
TRBJ1-2,-,16,TRBV6-5,-,CAIRAGSGTDIYGYTF,TGTGCCATCCGGGCCGGATCGGGGACGGATATCTATGGCTACACCTTC
TRBJ1-4,-,14,TRBV5-1,-,CASSLNYPNEKLFF,TGCGCCAGCAGCTTGAATTACCCGAATGAAAAACTGTTTTTT
TRBJ2-7,-,14,TRBV4-2,few,CASSQDGRSYEQYF,TGTGCCAGCAGCCAAGATGGACGATCCTACGAGCAGTACTTC
TRBJ1-2,TRBD1,15,TRBV2,few,CASRRSGGAEYGYTF,TGTGCCAGCAGGCGTTCAGGGGGAGCGGAGTATGGCTACACCTTC
TRBJ2-1,-,14,TRBV7-8,many,CASSGGTGLNEQFF,TGTGCCAGCAGCGGTGGAACAGGGCTCAATGAGCAGTTCTTC
TRBJ1-1,-,13,TRBV7-8,-,CASSPILGTEAFF,TGTGCCAGCAGCCCGATTCTGGGCACTGAAGCTTTCTTT
TRBJ1-1,TRBD1,15,TRBV7-9,-,CASNGQELMNTEAFF,TGTGCCAGCAACGGACAGGAGCTCATGAACACTGAAGCTTTCTTT
TRBJ2-1,-,16,TRBV20-1,-,CSARVGGGLYYNEQFF,TGCAGTGCTAGAGTTGGGGGGGGCCTGTATTACAATGAGCAGTTCTTC
TRBJ2-1,TRBD2,14,TRBV20-1,-,CSAREGGPWNEQFF,TGCAGTGCCCGAGAGGGAGGGCCGTGGAATGAGCAGTTCTTC